A single T cell receptor (beta chain) is shown here with its context. Its antigen is not identified. A much bigger clone sits one base away, suggesting this may be a read error. The CDR3 runs to 12 residues. V was shortened by 12 bases and J by 8 bases, with 16 bases between the two germline ends. From germline, CDR1 is KGHDR and CDR2 SFDVKD. These data belong to a study of post-analysis software for immune sequencing data. Incorporated into the TCR beta cDNA libraries were unique molecular identifiers, which served to reduce PCR and sequencing biases. TCRdb ran MiXCR on the PCR reads and lists one entry per CDR3 protein. The table shows about 760,000 distinct CDR3 sequences, with about 32% occurring only once. The study's findings and limits: With TRBV5-6, TRBV5-1 and TRBV20-1 included, about five TRBV segments were more frequent in patients than in controls.

This sequence was found in a girl under 18 with multiple sclerosis. V usage is TRBV24-1 and J usage is TRBJ2-1; D remains unclear. The sequenced sample was blood. The CDR3 DNA reads TGTGCCTCCATTCCCACCCTAGATGAGCAGTTCTTC. Translation: CASIPTLDEQFF.